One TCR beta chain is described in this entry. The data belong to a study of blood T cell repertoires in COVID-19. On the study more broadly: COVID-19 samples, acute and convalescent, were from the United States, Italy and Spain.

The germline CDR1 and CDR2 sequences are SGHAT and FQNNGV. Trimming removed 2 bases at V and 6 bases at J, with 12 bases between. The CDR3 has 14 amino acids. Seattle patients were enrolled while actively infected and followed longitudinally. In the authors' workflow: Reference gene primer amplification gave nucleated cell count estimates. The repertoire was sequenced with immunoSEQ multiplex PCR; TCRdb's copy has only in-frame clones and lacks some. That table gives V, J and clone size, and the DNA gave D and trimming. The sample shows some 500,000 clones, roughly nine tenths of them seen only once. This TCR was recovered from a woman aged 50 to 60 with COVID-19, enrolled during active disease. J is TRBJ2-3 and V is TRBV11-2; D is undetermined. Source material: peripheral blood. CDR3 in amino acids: CASSLFGPSDTQYF. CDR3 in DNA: TGTGCCAGCAGCTTATTTGGCCCGTCGGATACGCAGTATTTT.